The source of this T cell receptor (beta chain) is a study of neurological immune-mediated disorders. Every sequencing run gave over 200 million TCR-beta sequences, taken from 15-18 subjects. TCRdb processed the 5' RACE reads anew with MiXCR; each CDR3 protein has one entry. The table includes some 60,000 distinct CDR3 sequences, less than 10% detected once. V lost 4 bases to trimming and J lost 4 bases; unmatched junction nucleotides: 5. From germline, CDR1 is SQVTM and CDR2 ANQGSEA. This CDR3 has 13 amino acids. Sample time point: longitudinal time-point 2. Where libraries were unsorted, they were derived from 2 million PBMCs stored at -80 degrees C. This clonotype was picked up many times.

The specimen was PBMCs. The TCR was taken from a man aged 25 to 40 in good health. The chain employs TRBV29-1 and TRBJ2-5, with TRBD2 matching over 8 bases. CDR3 loop: CSVGGAGGETQYF. The CDR3 bases are TGCAGCGTTGGCGGGGCGGGGGGAGAGACCCAGTACTTC.